Listed below are T cell receptor beta chains from one sample, sequenced in a study of control samples from healthy donors and cancer patients. Sequencing was performed with immunoSEQ multiplex PCR; in TCRdb, only in-frame clones are kept and a portion is missing. Found here are fewer than 100,000 clones, more than 75% of them singletons; the top ten hold approximately 9.8%. Sequencing was carried out using blood. The receptors were sampled from a woman in her fifties or sixties in good health. The CDR3 runs from the conserved cysteine through the conserved F or W. Each record gives: V gene, J gene, clone size, D gene, CDR3 protein, CDR3 DNA. D genes are given only for firm matches. Expanded clones are given a class, and other clones once, few, many or no size at all.

TRBV2	TRBJ1-2	few	.	CASSLGQRNTF	TGTGCCAGCAGCCTCGGACAGCGGAACACCTTC
TRBV5-4	TRBJ2-1	.	TRBD2	CASSRGERNEQFF	TGTGCCAGCAGCCGGGGGGAGCGAAATGAGCAGTTCTTC
TRBV4-1	TRBJ1-4	.	.	CASSQGFTQTAWGEKLFF	TGCGCCAGCAGCCAAGGTTTTACCCAGACAGCCTGGGGAGAAAAACTGTTTTTT
TRBV4-1	TRBJ2-4	.	TRBD2	CASSKTSGSASLQYF	TGCGCCAGCAGCAAGACTAGCGGGAGCGCTTCTTTGCAGTACTTC
TRBV9	TRBJ2-5	.	.	CASSVRAQETQYF	TGTGCCAGCAGCGTCCGGGCACAAGAGACCCAGTACTTC
TRBV6-1	TRBJ1-4	.	TRBD1	CASSDPGGDEKLFF	TGTGCCAGCAGTGACCCAGGGGGGGATGAAAAACTGTTTTTT
TRBV19	TRBJ2-1	.	.	CASSIEGRVTAYNEQFF	TGTGCCAGTAGTATAGAAGGTCGGGTGACGGCCTACAATGAGCAGTTCTTC
TRBV7-2	TRBJ2-7	.	TRBD2	CASRPAGGVPYEQYF	TGTGCCAGCAGGCCGGCGGGAGGAGTGCCCTACGAGCAGTACTTC
TRBV28	TRBJ1-4	.	.	CASRRTNEKLFF	TGTGCCAGCCGTCGGACTAACGAAAAACTGTTTTTT
TRBV28	TRBJ1-2	.	TRBD1	CASSPRTGLFGGYTF	TGTGCCAGCAGTCCACGGACAGGGTTATTTGGGGGCTACACCTTC
TRBV28	TRBJ2-3	.	TRBD2	CASSWSAGGMNSGRHRDTQYF	TGTGCCAGCAGTTGGTCCGCAGGGGGAATGAACAGCGGGAGGCATAGAGATACGCAGTATTTT
TRBV18	TRBJ2-5	.	.	CASSPYGPETQYF	TGTGCCAGCTCACCCTACGGGCCAGAGACCCAGTACTTC
TRBV28	TRBJ2-5	once	.	CASSFMKTEETQYF	TGTGCCAGCAGTTTTATGAAGACAGAAGAGACCCAGTACTTC
TRBV5-1	TRBJ1-1	.	TRBD1	CASSLQGQGTTEAFF	TGCGCCAGCAGCCTACAGGGACAGGGAACCACTGAAGCTTTCTTT
TRBV7-9	TRBJ2-7	.	.	CASSLTPGAEQYF	TGTGCCAGCAGTCTGACCCCGGGGGCCGAGCAGTACTTC
TRBV10-3	TRBJ2-1	.	.	CAIKPSGRESSYNEQFF	TGTGCCATCAAACCCTCGGGACGAGAGAGCTCCTACAATGAGCAGTTCTTC
TRBV4-1	TRBJ1-2	.	.	CASSQNLQDSINYGYTF	TGCGCCAGCAGCCAAAATCTTCAAGACAGTATAAACTATGGCTACACCTTC
TRBV7-9	TRBJ2-3	.	.	CASSLFRGLEDTQYF	TGTGCCAGCAGCTTGTTCAGGGGTCTTGAAGATACGCAGTATTTT
TRBV6-5	TRBJ2-2	.	TRBD1	CASRQGATGELFF	TGTGCCAGCAGGCAGGGGGCGACCGGGGAGCTGTTTTTT
TRBV18	TRBJ2-3	.	.	CASSPNGGLAADTQYF	TGTGCCAGCTCACCGAATGGCGGGCTAGCCGCAGATACGCAGTATTTT
TRBV13	TRBJ1-2	.	TRBD1	CASNPSRGLVYGYTF	TGTGCCAGCAACCCTAGCAGGGGGCTGGTCTATGGCTACACCTTC
TRBV7-2	TRBJ2-3	.	TRBD2	CASSLASGGAFVYF	TGTGCCAGCAGCCTTGCTAGCGGGGGGGCCTTCGTGTATTTT
TRBV5-1	TRBJ2-7	few	TRBD1	CASSYDRGPYEQYF	TGCGCCAGCAGCTACGACAGGGGGCCCTACGAGCAGTACTTC
TRBV18	TRBJ1-4	.	.	CASSPRSPQGEKLFF	TGTGCCAGCTCACCACGTTCGCCTCAGGGAGAAAAACTGTTTTTT
TRBV11-2	TRBJ1-2	.	.	CASSLGVTLGYTF	TGTGCCAGCAGCTTAGGGGTTACCCTCGGCTACACCTTC
TRBV2	TRBJ2-3	.	.	CAGYPSSSTDTQYF	TGTGCCGGCTATCCGAGCTCTAGCACAGATACGCAGTATTTT
TRBV11-2	TRBJ2-5	.	.	CASSHGTQETQYF	TGTGCCAGCAGCCATGGGACCCAAGAGACCCAGTACTTC
TRBV7-2	TRBJ1-6	.	TRBD1	CASSLSSIAGGNSPLHF	TGTGCCAGCAGCTTATCGTCGATCGCAGGGGGCAATTCACCCCTCCACTTT
TRBV28	TRBJ1-2	.	.	CASSRPGKGGYTF	TGTGCCAGCAGCCGCCCGGGGAAGGGGGGCTACACCTTC
TRBV6-5	TRBJ1-1	.	.	CASSYSIRNTEAFF	TGTGCCAGCAGTTACTCCATTAGGAACACTGAAGCTTTCTTT
TRBV7-2	TRBJ1-4	few	TRBD1	CASSWPGTGVEKLFF	TGTGCCAGCAGCTGGCCCGGGACAGGGGTGGAAAAACTGTTTTTT
TRBV11-2	TRBJ2-5	.	TRBD2	CASSSFGTSVLETQYF	TGTGCCAGCAGCTCGTTCGGGACTAGCGTGCTAGAGACCCAGTACTTC
TRBV5-1	TRBJ1-2	once	.	CASSLGRGSYHGYTF	TGCGCCAGCAGCCTGGGACGTGGTAGCTATCATGGCTACACCTTC
TRBV4-3	TRBJ2-7	once	TRBD1	CASSPGQGRYEQYF	TGCGCCAGCAGCCCCGGACAGGGTCGGTACGAGCAGTACTTC
TRBV6-2/TRBV6-3	TRBJ1-6	.	TRBD1	CASSYGTGDTSPLHF	TGTGCCAGCAGTTACGGGACAGGGGATACTTCACCCCTCCACTTT
TRBV5-6	TRBJ1-5	.	TRBD1	CASSLGQGPYQPQHF	TGTGCCAGCAGCTTGGGACAGGGTCCTTATCAGCCCCAGCATTTT
TRBV15	TRBJ1-5	.	.	CATGRGSENQPQHF	TGTGCCACCGGTCGGGGCTCGGAAAATCAGCCCCAGCATTTT
TRBV9	TRBJ2-2	.	TRBD2	CASSVSGGAFTGELFF	TGTGCCAGCAGCGTCAGCGGGGGGGCCTTTACCGGGGAGCTGTTTTTT
TRBV7-7	TRBJ2-3	.	TRBD2	CASSLSGFSTDTQYF	TGTGCTAGCAGCCTTAGCGGGTTTAGCACAGATACGCAGTATTTT
TRBV11-3	TRBJ2-5	.	.	CASSLGEEETQYF	TGTGCCAGCAGCTTAGGGGAGGAAGAGACCCAGTACTTC
TRBV19	TRBJ2-3	.	.	CASSELGFTDTQYF	TGTGCCAGTAGTGAGTTGGGGTTCACAGATACGCAGTATTTT
TRBV18	TRBJ2-1	.	.	CASSTDRGYYNEQFF	TGTGCCAGCTCAACAGACAGAGGATACTACAATGAGCAGTTCTTC
TRBV2	TRBJ2-3	.	.	CASSDSGVSTDTQYF	TGTGCCAGCAGTGATTCGGGGGTTAGCACAGATACGCAGTATTTT
TRBV5-6	TRBJ1-1	few	TRBD1	CASSPDRDAEAFF	TGTGCCAGCAGCCCAGACAGGGACGCTGAAGCTTTCTTT
TRBV29-1	TRBJ1-5	.	TRBD1	CSASGGGNQPQHF	TGCAGCGCCTCAGGGGGAGGCAATCAGCCCCAGCATTTT
TRBV28	TRBJ2-2	few	.	CASQMGVPPRELFF	TGTGCCAGCCAGATGGGGGTTCCACCAAGGGAGCTGTTTTTT
TRBV21-1	TRBJ1-4	.	.	CASSNTTEDEKLFF	TGTGCCAGCAGCAACACGACAGAGGATGAAAAACTGTTTTTT
TRBV7-2	TRBJ2-3	.	.	CASSLEGGVYSTDTQYF	TGTGCCAGCAGCTTAGAGGGTGGAGTTTATAGCACAGATACGCAGTATTTT
TRBV7-9	TRBJ1-1	.	TRBD1	CASSDPLGQGVYAGTEAFF	TGTGCCAGCAGCGATCCCCTGGGACAGGGGGTCTACGCGGGCACTGAAGCTTTCTTT
TRBV2	TRBJ2-7	.	.	CATPGFSYEQYF	TGTGCCACCCCTGGGTTTTCCTACGAGCAGTACTTC
TRBV19	TRBJ2-5	.	.	CASSIGAGPRGEETQYF	TGTGCCAGTAGTATTGGGGCAGGGCCCAGGGGGGAAGAGACCCAGTACTTC
TRBV5-5	TRBJ1-2	.	.	CASSSQGRPYGYTF	TGTGCCAGCAGCTCTCAGGGGAGGCCCTATGGCTACACCTTC
TRBV28	TRBJ2-2	.	.	CASSPRGRVLFF	TGTGCCAGCAGCCCCCGGGGCCGAGTGTTGTTTTTT